The 10 T cell receptor beta chains below come from one sample, sequenced in a study of shared clonotypes between healthy human individuals. The repertoire was sequenced with immunoSEQ multiplex PCR; TCRdb's copy has only in-frame clones and lacks some. The sample has 700,000 or so clones; around 72% are singletons. What was sequenced was memory CD4+ T cells sorted from blood. This sample's subset: CD45RA-negative fraction. The receptors were gathered from a woman aged 25 to 39 in good health.

This clone was recorded many times. The chain joins TRBV10-1 to TRBJ2-1, with D uncertain. Trimming took off 5 bases at V and 12 bases at J, with 17 bases between the two ends. CDR1 and CDR2 (germline): WNHNN, SYGVQD (reference sequence). This CDR3 has 13 amino acids. CDR3 bases: TGCGCCAGCAGTAGAATTCCCGCTGACTTGCAGTTCTTC. Its protein product is CASSRIPADLQFF.

The genes are TRBV19 and TRBJ2-7; 7 bases are shared with TRBD1. Per the germline V gene, CDR1 is LNHDA and CDR2 is SQIVND (reference sequence). Trimming took 4 bases from V and 3 from J; bases not matched to a gene: 6. The CDR3 sequence is 14 residues long. This chain's CDR3 is CASSRMTGIYEQYF. CDR3 DNA: TGTGCCAGTAGTAGGATGACAGGGATCTACGAGCAGTACTTC.

This chain links TRBV28 with TRBJ2-7; 9 bases match TRBD2. V shed 7 bases, J shed 7 bases, and the junction held 11 bases outside the gene matches. The CDR3 has 14 residues. Germline V lookup: CDR1 MDHEN, CDR2 SYDVKM. CDR3 DNA: TGTGCCAGCAATTCGCAGGGACTAGCAGGGGAGCAGTACTTC. It yields the protein CASNSQGLAGEQYF. The variable domain in full, with the rest retrieved from reference TRBV28 and TRBJ2-7, is DVKVTQSSRYLVKRTGEKVFLECVQDMDHENMFWYRQDPGLGLRLIYFSYDVKMKEKGDIPEGYSVSREKKERFSLILESASTNQTSMYLCASNSQGLAGEQYFGPGTRLTVT.

The J gene is TRBJ2-2, the V gene TRBV6-6; TRBD1 might be the D (5 bases). CDR3 length equals 15 residues. Germline values: CDR1 MNHNY, CDR2 SVGAGI (reference sequence). Between the trimmed V and J ends, which lost 4 bases and 4 bases, there was a span of 13 bases. CDR3 amino acids: CASSFVEGVTGELFF. DNA of the CDR3: TGTGCCAGCAGTTTTGTAGAAGGGGTCACCGGGGAGCTGTTTTTT.

This rearrangement joins TRBV7-9 to TRBJ2-3; perhaps D is TRBD1 or TRBD2 (6 bases each). Trimming left V 5 bases short and J 2 bases short, with 14 bases between. In germline, CDR1 is SEHNR, CDR2 FQNEAQ (reference sequence). This CDR3 contains 15 residues. CDR3 in amino acids: CASSPQGGSTDTQYF. The CDR3 bases are TGTGCCAGCAGCCCGCAAGGGGGGTCCACAGATACGCAGTATTTT.

The chain has TRBV6-6 and TRBJ1-4; D is unclear. Germline CDR1 and CDR2: MNHNY and SVGAGI (reference sequence). Trimming removed 5 bases at V and 0 bases at J, with 10 bases between. CDR3 length: 15 residues. The CDR3 region is CASSTPRTTNEKLFF. The DNA of the CDR3 is TGTGCCAGCAGTACACCCAGAACAACTAATGAAAAACTGTTTTTT.

This rearrangement joins TRBV6-6 to TRBJ1-2, with D unclear. The germline V gene has CDR1 MNHNY and CDR2 SVGAGI (reference sequence). This CDR3 spans 12 amino acids. Trimming removed 7 bases from V and 5 bases from J, with 11 bases in between. CDR3 DNA: TGTGCCAGCACGGATAGTCGGTATGGCTACACCTTC. Protein sequence: CASTDSRYGYTF.

V and J are TRBV4-1 and TRBJ2-5, with TRBD2 matching 11 bases. V shed 4 bases and J 5 bases; nucleotides not matched to a gene: 18. From germline, CDR1 is MGHRA and CDR2 YSYEKL. This CDR3 is 19 amino acids long. The CDR3 spells CASSLYTATSGRSVETQYF. DNA for the CDR3: TGCGCCAGCAGCCTGTACACAGCAACTAGCGGGAGAAGCGTGGAGACCCAGTACTTC.

The chain has TRBV10-3 and TRBJ2-1, with TRBD1 matching over 8 bases. The CDR3 is made up of 14 amino acids. Per germline, CDR1 ENHRY and CDR2 SYGVKD. Trimming at V came to 6 bases and at J to 5 bases, leaving 6 bases not matched to a gene. The CDR3: CAIRTGQGHNEQFF. The DNA for the CDR3 is TGTGCCATCAGAACCGGACAGGGCCACAATGAGCAGTTCTTC.

This chain connects TRBV7-2 to TRBJ1-4; no clear D. CDR1 and CDR2 from the germline V gene are SGHTA and FQGNSA. Trimming pared 1 base from V and 7 bases from J, leaving 7 bases between. The CDR3 length is 13 residues. CDR3: CASSLGLREKLFF. CDR3 nucleotides: TGTGCCAGCAGCTTAGGCTTGCGTGAAAAACTGTTTTTT.